This T cell receptor (beta chain) appears in the sequencing data of a study of immune heterogeneity within non-small cell lung tumors. Across the study: The composition of the tumors was several squamous cell carcinomas, 9 to 10 non-squamous carcinomas and 1 not otherwise specified.

The authors amplified TCR beta CDR3 by multiplex PCR with 32 V and 13 J primers. TCRdb called the multiplex PCR reads again in MiXCR, with one record for every CDR3 protein. The data hold tens of thousands of distinct CDR3 sequences, with roughly 30% observed a single time. This CDR3 comprises 15 residues. V dropped 0 bases and J dropped 5 bases, with 11 bases sitting between them. Germline V gives CDR1 KGHSH, CDR2 LQKENI. Template came from bulk tumor genomic DNA, at approximately 600 ng per sample. Widely spaced biopsies, several per primary tumor, were obtained at surgery. Curative surgery was undertaken by patients, who had untreated, newly diagnosed non-small cell lung cancer. Patients with newly diagnosed non-small cell lung cancer who underwent surgery with curative intent served as donors. This clonotype was counted a few times. The antigen is not known. Study-wide points: With local tumor mutational burden, local T-cell clonality showed a moderate but significant correlation (R about 0.35).

The source of this sequence is a man aged 35 to 55 with non-small cell lung cancer. The specimen was lung tumor tissue. The chain uses TRBV18 and TRBJ1-5; D remains unclear. Here the CDR3 DNA reads TGTGCCAGCTCACCACCGGGCAGTGCTTATCAGCCCCAGCATTTT. Translation gives CASSPPGSAYQPQHF.